These 9 T cell receptor beta chains were all obtained from the same sample, sequenced in a study of identical twins. TCRdb processed the 5' RACE reads anew with MiXCR; each CDR3 protein has one entry. The sample lists 200,000 to 250,000 distinct CDR3 sequences, roughly 7% occurring once. The data also belong to a second study, concerning yellow fever vaccine responses in identical twins.

What was sequenced was memory (CD45RO+) T cells sorted from blood. These receptors all stem from a woman aged 18-29 years in good health.

V and J are TRBV14 and TRBJ2-1, with TRBD2 matching 12 bases. After removal of 1 base from V and 9 bases from J, the junction contained 1 base not matched to a gene. Looked up from germline, CDR1 is SGHDN and CDR2 is FVKESK. There are 14 residues in the CDR3. The CDR3 protein is CASSQVLAGGEQFF. CDR3 DNA sequence: TGTGCCAGCAGCCAAGTACTAGCGGGAGGTGAGCAGTTCTTC.

This clonotype was counted ten times or more. J is TRBJ1-1 and V is TRBV6-6; D remains ambiguous. CDR3 length equals 13 residues. The V and J ends lost 0 bases and 1 base respectively, with 3 bases between them. Germline loops: CDR1 MNHNY, CDR2 SVGAGI (reference sequence). The CDR3 sequence: CASSYSENTEAFF. CDR3 bases: TGTGCCAGCAGTTACTCGGAGAACACTGAAGCTTTCTTT.

This clonotype was seen only a few times. This chain links TRBV7-6 with TRBJ2-7; a possible D gene is TRBD2 (6 bases). V dropped 5 bases and J dropped 7 bases, with 18 bases sitting between them. Germline assignment: CDR1 SGHVS and CDR2 FNYEAQ. The length of the CDR3 is 14 residues. The CDR3: CASSPPYGSGEQYF. The CDR3 DNA sequence: TGTGCCAGCAGCCCCCCTTACGGGAGCGGGGAGCAGTACTTC.

This clonotype was counted only a few times. The chain recombines TRBV18 with TRBJ2-7; 7 bases fit TRBD1. The CDR3 runs to 15 residues. Germline V gene lookup returns CDR1 KGHSH and CDR2 LQKENI. The junction had 9 bases not matched to a gene; V was cut back by 3 bases and J by 4 bases. The CDR3 region is CASSPTRQGNYEQYV. CDR3 DNA sequence: TGTGCCAGCTCACCTACTAGACAGGGCAATTACGAGCAGTACGTC.

The V call is TRBV4-2, the J call TRBJ2-3; 11 nucleotides line up with TRBD2. Germline-derived CDR1 and CDR2 are LGHNA and YNFKEQ. The CDR3 consists of 18 residues. The V segment lost 2 bases and the J segment 1 base; nucleotides outside the gene matches: 8. The CDR3 bases are TGTGCCAGCAGCCAAATCCAACTAGCGGGAGTAGGCACAGATACGCAGTATTTT. Residues: CASSQIQLAGVGTDTQYF.

The rearrangement uses TRBV6-1 and TRBJ2-1; 7 bases line up with TRBD1. This CDR3 has 13 residues. Unmatched junction bases numbered 7, after V lost 6 bases and J lost 8 bases. Per the germline V gene, CDR1 is MNHNS and CDR2 is SASEGT. CDR3 coding DNA: TGTGCCAGCAGCCGGACAGGTACGGATGAGCAGTTCTTC. This codes for CASSRTGTDEQFF.

The chain couples TRBV29-1 to TRBJ2-3, with 10 bases lining up with TRBD2. The V segment lost 8 bases and the J segment 1 base; nucleotides outside the gene matches: 9. Per germline, CDR1 SQVTM and CDR2 ANQGSEA. The CDR3 has 15 amino acids. The CDR3 loop is CSSGKGTSGTDTQYF. For the CDR3, the DNA is TGCAGCTCTGGTAAAGGGACTAGCGGCACAGATACGCAGTATTTT.

The chain joins TRBV5-8 to TRBJ2-7; 10 positions agree with TRBD2. This CDR3 spans 16 amino acids. Germline lookup yields CDR1 SGHTS and CDR2 YDEGEE. V lost 1 base, J lost 3 bases, and 7 bases stayed unmatched. DNA of the CDR3: TGTGCCAGCAGCTTGACCCTAGCGGGGGTTTACTACGAGCAGTACTTC. It specifies CASSLTLAGVYYEQYF.

In its sample, this clonotype was seen many times. V and J are TRBV12-3 or TRBV12-4 and TRBJ2-5; tentative D call: TRBD1 (6 bases). V lost 3 bases and J lost 2, with 10 bases in between. The length of the CDR3 is 14 residues. Here the CDR3 reads CASSFRTEQETQYF. The CDR3, as DNA: TGTGCCAGCAGTTTCCGGACAGAACAAGAGACCCAGTACTTC.